Detailed here is one T cell receptor (beta chain). This sample was taken from a study of blood T cell repertoires in COVID-19. Clones were read by immunoSEQ multiplex PCR, and TCRdb kept only the in-frame ones, dropping some. The table has over 400,000 clones, 70% to 90% seen once; the top ten hold 3% to 4%. The length of the CDR3 is 13 residues. With 3 bases removed from V and 1 base from J, the gap between germline ends came to 6 bases. Germline-derived CDR1 and CDR2 are SNHLY and FYNNEI. Sequenced input: peripheral blood. The receptor was derived from a human donor in a cohort sampled during active COVID-19. The chain combines TRBV2 with TRBJ1-1; possible D gene TRBD1, 5 bases. The CDR3 sequence: CASSDQGNTEAFF. The DNA for the CDR3 is TGTGCCAGCAGTGACCAGGGGAACACTGAAGCTTTCTTT.